The clone carrying this T cell receptor (beta chain) was counted only a few times. All of the donors were Caucasians in good health. Germline V CDR1 and CDR2: KGHSH, LQKENI. V was pared by 2 bases and J by 3 bases, with 7 bases between. The CDR3 covers 14 residues. These data are taken from a study of identical twins. TCRdb redid the calling of the 5' RACE reads with MiXCR, one entry per CDR3 protein. The sample comprises about 530,000 distinct CDR3 sequences, 20% to 25% of which are singletons, and around 0.48% rests with the top ten. These data also formed part of another study, on yellow fever vaccine responses in identical twins.

The clonotype comes from a woman younger than 30 in good health. The sample comprised CD4+ T cells sorted from blood. The rearrangement uses TRBV18 and TRBJ2-2; TRBD2 might be the D (5 bases). The CDR3 DNA is TGTGCCAGCTCACCAGGGAGCGACACCGGGGAGCTGTTTTTT. This codes for CASSPGSDTGELFF.